The 32 T cell receptor beta chains reported below all come from one sample, sequenced in a study of radiotherapy plus CTLA-4 blockade in lung cancer. Measured with immunoSEQ multiplex PCR; TCRdb has only the in-frame clones, and not every one. The sample consists of about 70,000 clones, roughly three quarters of them appearing once. The sample in question was peripheral blood, obtained from a patient treated with radiotherapy plus ipilimumab. These TCRs come from a human donor with non-small cell lung cancer whose response to radiotherapy plus ipilimumab could not be evaluated. Some clones in this sample may be carry-over from other donors' samples.

The V call is TRBV7-9, the J call TRBJ2-7; 8 positions agree with TRBD1. Germline V gene sequence: CDR1 SEHNR, CDR2 FQNEAQ (reference sequence). V shed 5 bases, J shed 2 bases, and the junction held 8 bases outside the gene matches. The CDR3 spans 15 residues. The CDR3 loop is CASSRGTGQTYEQYF. CDR3 nucleotide sequence: TGTGCCAGCAGCCGCGGGACAGGTCAGACCTACGAGCAGTACTTC.

The V gene is TRBV5-6, the J gene TRBJ1-2, with TRBD1 matching 7 bases. The CDR3 is 14 residues long. V lost 3 bases to trimming and J lost 8 bases; unmatched junction nucleotides: 10. The V gene's germline CDR1 is SGHDT and CDR2 YYEEEE. Here the CDR3 reads CASSSVRGTEGYTF. Written as DNA, the CDR3 is TGTGCCAGCAGCTCCGTCCGGGGGACAGAAGGCTACACCTTC.

The gene calls are TRBV5-1 and TRBJ1-2; no definite D call. CDR1 is SGHRS, CDR2 YFSETQ, per germline. This CDR3 contains 15 residues. The V end lost 0 bases, the J end lost 2 bases, and 11 bases lay between the germline ends. The CDR3 nucleotides read TGCGCCAGCAGCTTGGGGCACGCGGGAAACTATGGCTACACCTTC. Translated: CASSLGHAGNYGYTF.

The chain is built from TRBV11-1 and TRBJ2-1, with 11 nucleotides matching TRBD2. The germline gives CDR1 SGHAT, CDR2 FQDESV (reference sequence). Losses at the gene ends were 5 bases for V and 7 bases for J; bases not matched to a gene: 10. CDR3 length: 16 amino acids. This CDR3 is CASSLHSGGDPNEQFF. In nucleotides, the CDR3 is TGTGCCAGCAGCCTCCATAGCGGGGGGGATCCTAATGAGCAGTTCTTC.

The chain is built from TRBV5-6 and TRBJ2-3; 8 nucleotides line up with TRBD1. The CDR3 consists of 16 residues. Trimming removed 4 bases from V and 3 bases from J; junction bases left unmatched: 10. Looked up from germline, CDR1 is SGHDT and CDR2 is YYEEEE. CDR3 in amino acids: CASSGGRDRWTDTQYF. For the CDR3, the DNA is TGTGCCAGCAGCGGGGGTCGGGACAGGTGGACAGATACGCAGTATTTT. Supplemented by reference TRBV5-6 and TRBJ2-3, the full variable domain reads DAGVTQSPTHLIKTRGQQVTLRCSPKSGHDTVSWYQQALGQGPQFIFQYYEEEERQRGNFPDRFSGHQFPNYSSELNVNALLLGDSALYLCASSGGRDRWTDTQYFGPGTRLTVL.

The V and J genes are TRBV18 and TRBJ1-3; D gene ambiguous. Trimming left V 3 bases short and J 3 bases short, with 12 bases between. The CDR3 length is 15 residues. Germline CDR1 KGHSH, CDR2 LQKENI. CDR3 DNA: TGTGCCAGCTCACCGGTTGAGGGTGGTGGAAACACCATATATTTT. Protein: CASSPVEGGGNTIYF.

The chain recombines TRBV4-1 with TRBJ1-2; TRBD1 might be the D (5 bases). Trimming pared 4 bases from V and 4 bases from J, leaving 10 bases between. CDR1 is MGHRA, CDR2 YSYEKL, per germline. This CDR3 is built from 13 residues. The DNA for the CDR3 is TGCGCCAGCAGCCCCAGGGTTGGCTATGGCTACACCTTC. It specifies CASSPRVGYGYTF.

This clone was found many times. The rearrangement uses TRBV19 and TRBJ1-4; TRBD1 matches at 11 bases. V gave up 3 bases and J gave up 7 bases; unmatched junction bases: 4. From germline, CDR1 is LNHDA and CDR2 SQIVND (reference sequence). The CDR3 covers 15 residues. The CDR3 DNA follows: TGTGCCAGTAGTATGGGACAGGGGGACGGTGAAAAACTGTTTTTT. This translates into CASSMGQGDGEKLFF.

The chain employs TRBV4-2 and TRBJ2-7, with a weak D call TRBD1 (6 bases). Trimming cost V 0 bases and J 2 bases, with 14 bases left between them. Germline loops: CDR1 LGHNA, CDR2 YNFKEQ. This CDR3 region has 16 residues. The chain's CDR3 is CASSQEWNRVTYEQYF. DNA for the CDR3: TGTGCCAGCAGCCAAGAATGGAACAGGGTAACCTACGAGCAGTACTTC.

The genes are TRBV7-2 and TRBJ2-3, with 13 bases identical to TRBD2. This CDR3 has 16 amino acids. Germline CDR1 SGHTA, CDR2 FQGNSA. V trimming: 5 bases; J trimming: 7 bases; junction bases outside the gene matches: 9. CDR3 amino acids: CASSRLAGGLGNTQYF. CDR3 nucleotides: TGTGCCAGCAGCCGACTAGCGGGGGGATTGGGAAATACGCAGTATTTT.

The genes are TRBV27 and TRBJ1-5, with TRBD1 matching over 9 bases. CDR3 size: 14 residues. V was pared by 7 bases and J by 7 bases, with 8 bases of the junction left unmatched. CDR1 and CDR2 from the germline V gene are MNHEY and SMNVEV (reference sequence). CDR3 region: CASKLQGAGQPQHF. In nucleotides, the CDR3 is TGTGCCAGCAAATTACAGGGGGCTGGACAGCCCCAGCATTTT.

The chain combines TRBV5-1 with TRBJ2-1; 16 nucleotides match TRBD2. J lost 8 bases, V lost 4 bases, and 9 bases had no gene match. Per the germline V gene, CDR1 is SGHRS and CDR2 is YFSETQ. This CDR3 spans 17 amino acids. The CDR3 DNA reads as TGCGCCAGCAGCGACGGGACTAGCGGGGGGGCGTGGGATGAGCAGTTCTTC. It specifies CASSDGTSGGAWDEQFF.

The chain joins TRBV6-5 to TRBJ1-5; TRBD1 is a possible D gene (6 bases). This CDR3 contains 13 residues. CDR1 MNHEY and CDR2 SVGAGI come from the germline V gene. Trimming removed 9 bases from V and 3 bases from J, with 12 bases in between. Here the CDR3 DNA reads TGTGCCAGTGCCAGGGGATTCAATCAGCCCCAGCATTTT. Residues: CASARGFNQPQHF.

CDR3 nucleotides: TGTGCCAGCAGTTCCTCGGGACAGGGTGACTATGGCTACACCTTC. As protein: CASSSSGQGDYGYTF. The genes are TRBV28 and TRBJ1-2, with 9 nucleotides matching TRBD1. The CDR3 loop spans 15 amino acids. CDR1 and CDR2 (germline): MDHEN, SYDVKM. V dropped 4 bases and J dropped 3; count of bases not matched to a gene: 6.

The table lists this clone with a few counts. The gene calls are TRBV19 and TRBJ1-5; no clear D. The length of the CDR3 is 15 residues. Germline V gene sequence: CDR1 LNHDA, CDR2 SQIVND (reference sequence). The V end was cut by 1 base, the J end by 2 bases, with 9 bases between. The CDR3: CASSIVRLGNQPQHF. The CDR3, as DNA: TGTGCCAGTAGTATAGTGCGCCTAGGCAATCAGCCCCAGCATTTT.

The rearrangement joins TRBV28 to TRBJ1-2; the D is unclear. Germline values: CDR1 MDHEN, CDR2 SYDVKM. V was shortened by 6 bases and J by 8 bases, with 10 bases between the two germline ends. The CDR3 sequence is 11 residues long. CDR3 sequence: CASSRSRGYTF. The CDR3 DNA follows: TGTGCCAGCAGCCGTTCCAGGGGCTACACCTTC.

The chain employs TRBV4-1 and TRBJ1-2; the match to TRBD1 covers 7 bases. J was trimmed by 5 bases and V by 2 bases; bases with no gene match: 8. Germline CDR1 reads MGHRA; CDR2 reads YSYEKL. The CDR3 is 15 amino acids. CDR3 protein: CASSQRTVRGYGYTF. The CDR3 DNA reads TGCGCCAGCAGCCAACGGACAGTCAGGGGGTATGGCTACACCTTC.

The J gene is TRBJ2-2, the V gene TRBV28; TRBD1 might be the D (6 bases). The CDR3 totals 16 residues. V gave up 3 bases and J gave up 5 bases, with 16 bases separating them. Germline values: CDR1 MDHEN, CDR2 SYDVKM. CDR3 sequence: CASSFSPRGWTGELFF. In DNA, the CDR3 is TGTGCCAGCAGTTTTTCCCCCAGGGGATGGACCGGGGAGCTGTTTTTT.

The chain uses TRBV28 and TRBJ1-1, with D tentatively TRBD1 (5 bases). V gave up 7 bases and J gave up 5 bases, with 14 bases separating them. The CDR3 extends over 13 amino acids. The germline V gene has CDR1 MDHEN and CDR2 SYDVKM. CDR3 bases: TGTGCCAGCACCCCCGGGGGGAATACTGAAGCTTTCTTT. Its translation: CASTPGGNTEAFF.

The V gene is TRBV2, the J gene TRBJ1-2, with TRBD1 matching 12 bases. Germline CDR1 reads SNHLY; CDR2 reads FYNNEI. This CDR3 contains 15 residues. Unmatched junction bases numbered 1, after V lost 3 bases and J lost 2 bases. The CDR3 is CASSEGQGANYGYTF. CDR3 DNA sequence: TGTGCCAGCAGTGAGGGACAGGGGGCGAACTATGGCTACACCTTC.

Here the CDR3 reads CASRFETRLLEQYF. The CDR3 DNA is TGTGCAAGTCGCTTTGAGACTCGTCTGTTGGAGCAGTACTTC. The chain combines TRBV12-2 with TRBJ2-7; the D segment call TRBD2 is taken from the table without a DNA check. TRBV12-2 is given as a pseudogene. The CDR3 runs 14 residues.

The V and J genes are TRBV11-3 and TRBJ2-2; tentatively, D is TRBD1 (7 bases). There are 15 residues in the CDR3. The ends were cut back, 2 bases at V and 4 bases at J, with 11 bases in the middle. Germline V lookup: CDR1 SGHNT, CDR2 YENEEA. The CDR3 nucleotides are TGTGCCAGCAGCTTAAACAGGGGAGGCACCGGGGAGCTGTTTTTT. Its protein product is CASSLNRGGTGELFF.

The chain links TRBV5-8 to TRBJ2-1, with TRBD2 matching over 7 bases. The CDR3 is 14 residues long. V trimming: 1 base; J trimming: 3 bases; junction bases outside the gene matches: 1. Germline V gene lookup returns CDR1 SGHTS and CDR2 YDEGEE. CDR3 in DNA: TGTGCCAGCAGCTTGTGGGGGGGCTACAATGAGCAGTTCTTC. Translation: CASSLWGGYNEQFF.

The CDR3 sequence: CASDSGANSYNEQFF. CDR3 DNA: TGCGCCAGTGATAGCGGGGCCAATTCCTACAATGAGCAGTTCTTC. The chain has TRBV5-1 and TRBJ2-1, with TRBD2 identical over 8 bases. The length of the CDR3 is 15 residues. Losses at the gene ends were 8 bases for V and 1 base for J; bases not matched to a gene: 8. The germline V gene has CDR1 SGHRS and CDR2 YFSETQ.

This clone has more than one count but fewer than ten. The J gene is TRBJ2-7, the V gene TRBV5-1; 12 bases are a match to TRBD1. V gave up 1 base and J gave up 4 bases; unmatched junction bases: 3. The CDR3 spans 15 residues. Per the germline V gene, CDR1 is SGHRS and CDR2 is YFSETQ. For the CDR3, the DNA is TGCGCCAGCAGCTTGTCGGGACAGGGGGCTTACGAGCAGTACTTC. It is translated as CASSLSGQGAYEQYF. The entire variable domain, with the rest obtained from reference TRBV5-1 and TRBJ2-7, is as follows: KAGVTQTPRYLIKTRGQQVTLSCSPISGHRSVSWYQQTPGQGLQFLFEYFSETQRNKGNFPGRFSGRQFSNSRSEMNVSTLELGDSALYLCASSLSGQGAYEQYFGPGTRLTVT.

V usage is TRBV5-4 and J usage is TRBJ1-1, with D possibly TRBD1 on 5 matching bases. V was clipped by 4 bases and J by 5 bases, with 12 bases between them. Germline values: CDR1 SGHNT, CDR2 YYREEE (reference sequence). The CDR3 sequence is 13 residues long. CDR3 amino acids: CASSPRGGTEAFF. The CDR3, as DNA: TGTGCCAGCAGCCCCCGGGGGGGTACTGAAGCTTTCTTT.

The chain joins TRBV7-2 to TRBJ1-1, with unresolved D. The CDR3 covers 12 residues. Looked up from germline, CDR1 is SGHTA and CDR2 is FQGNSA. Trimming took off 1 base at V and 6 bases at J, with 6 bases between the two ends. The CDR3 sequence: CASSLVTAEAFF. The CDR3, as DNA: TGTGCCAGCAGCTTAGTAACAGCTGAAGCTTTCTTT. The variable domain in full, with the rest retrieved from reference TRBV7-2 and TRBJ1-1, is GAGVSQSPSNKVTEKGKDVELRCDPISGHTALYWYRQSLGQGLEFLIYFQGNSAPDKSGLPSDRFSAERTGGSVSTLTIQRTQQEDSAVYLCASSLVTAEAFFGQGTRLTVV.

This chain uses TRBV5-1 with TRBJ2-1, with TRBD2 matching over 11 bases. CDR3 length: 16 residues. Germline assignment: CDR1 SGHRS and CDR2 YFSETQ. The V gene end was trimmed by 4 bases and the J gene end by 3 bases; junction bases not matched to a gene: 6. The CDR3 region is CASSPTGTSGYNEQFF. CDR3 DNA: TGCGCCAGCAGCCCCACCGGGACTAGCGGCTACAATGAGCAGTTCTTC.

The chain uses TRBV4-2 and TRBJ1-4, with D maybe TRBD1 (6 bases). Per germline, CDR1 LGHNA and CDR2 YNFKEQ. V lost 4 bases and J lost 2, with 17 bases in between. The CDR3 runs 17 residues. The CDR3 loop is CASSPEDTRGTNEKLFF. DNA for the CDR3: TGTGCCAGCAGCCCAGAAGACACGAGGGGGACTAATGAAAAACTGTTTTTT.

V gene TRBV7-2 combines with J gene TRBJ2-5, with 10 bases lining up with TRBD2. This CDR3 is 16 amino acids long. In germline, CDR1 is SGHTA, CDR2 FQGNSA. The ends lost 1 base at V and 2 bases at J; junction bases unmatched: 4. The CDR3 sequence: CASSLGLAGVQETQYF. The DNA for the CDR3 is TGTGCCAGCAGCTTAGGACTAGCGGGTGTACAAGAGACCCAGTACTTC.

This clone appeared a single time. V and J are TRBV4-1 and TRBJ2-7, with a possible D match to TRBD1 (6 bases). Germline V gives CDR1 MGHRA, CDR2 YSYEKL. Deletions cut 3 bases from V and 3 bases from J, with 18 bases between. The CDR3 sequence is 16 residues long. CDR3 DNA: TGCGCCAGCAGCCAGCAGGGAGAGGGGGTAGGCTACGAGCAGTACTTC. Protein product: CASSQQGEGVGYEQYF.

This clone came up a few times. Other nucleotide sequences in the sample specify the same CDR3. This chain joins TRBV19 and TRBJ2-3; 8 bases fit TRBD1. This CDR3 is 14 amino acids long. Germline CDR1 is LNHDA and CDR2 is SQIVND (reference sequence). The J segment lost 4 bases and the V segment lost 2 bases, leaving 2 bases of the junction unmatched. CDR3 DNA sequence: TGTGCCAGTAGTATACGACAGGGGTCAGATACGCAGTATTTT. Translating gives CASSIRQGSDTQYF.